The 8 T cell receptor beta chains below were found in one sample sequenced in a study of blood T cells in healthy people across ages. The second PCR ran roughly 7 to 12 cycles with a sample-barcoded 5' primer and J-beta primers. Via MiXCR, TCRdb re-called the 5' RACE reads, giving one row per CDR3 protein. The sample includes about 750,000 distinct CDR3 sequences, approximately 55% seen only once; the top ten take under 50%. The material sequenced was blood. These TCRs come from an elderly man in good health.

This clonotype was seen more than once but under ten times. The rearrangement joins TRBV7-8 to TRBJ2-4; TRBD2 is a possible D gene (6 bases). Germline V gene lookup returns CDR1 SGHVS and CDR2 FQNEAQ. Trimming shortened V by 5 bases and J by 1 base, and 12 bases separated the two germline ends. The CDR3 is 15 amino acids. CDR3 nucleotide sequence: TGTGCCAGCAGCCTCGCGGGGCTTGCCAAAAACATTCAGTACTTC. Translation: CASSLAGLAKNIQYF.

The V and J genes are TRBV4-2 and TRBJ1-2, with no clear D. Germline V lookup: CDR1 LGHNA, CDR2 YNFKEQ. Trimming took 1 base from V and 2 from J, leaving 11 bases between them. The CDR3 covers 15 residues. Written as DNA, the CDR3 is TGTGCCAGCAGCCAAGCTCCGGAGGCAAACTATGGCTACACCTTC. Translating gives CASSQAPEANYGYTF.

As for this clonotype: One end of the junction varies from germline; a read error may be responsible. The V and J genes are TRBV20-1 and TRBJ2-1; 11 nucleotides align to TRBD1. This CDR3 is 14 amino acids long. Germline assignment: CDR1 DFQATT and CDR2 SNEGSKA (reference sequence). The CDR3 protein is CSAGQGAAGNEKFF. In nucleotides, the CDR3 is TGCAGTGCAGGACAGGGGGCGGCTGGCAATGAGAAGTTCTTC.

The genes are TRBV10-3 and TRBJ2-1; TRBD2 aligns across 15 bases. V shed 5 bases, J shed 5 bases, and the junction held 4 bases outside the gene matches. The CDR3 sequence is 16 residues long. In germline, CDR1 is ENHRY, CDR2 SYGVKD. CDR3 sequence: CAISPGLAGGNNEQFF. The CDR3 nucleotides are TGTGCCATCAGTCCAGGACTAGCGGGAGGGAACAATGAGCAGTTCTTC.

The chain combines TRBV12-3 or TRBV12-4 with TRBJ1-1, with D unclear. The ends were cut back, 6 bases at V and 4 bases at J, with 12 bases in the middle. The CDR3 contains 13 residues. In DNA form, the CDR3 reads TGTGCCAGCAGGTCGCGGTTTAGCACTGAAGCTTTCTTT. This gives the protein CASRSRFSTEAFF.

This clonotype came up a few times. The chain is built from TRBV6-6 and TRBJ2-7, with TRBD2 as a possible D gene (6 bases). TRBJ2-5 matches the DNA end more closely, so the J call is doubtful. This CDR3 contains 14 residues. The germline V gene has CDR1 MNHNY and CDR2 SVGAGI (reference sequence). This CDR3 is CASSYSTGGKTQYF. The CDR3 nucleotides are TGTGCCAGCAGTTACTCGACCGGGGGAAAGACCCAGTACTTC.

The genes are TRBV7-2 and TRBJ1-1; D is ambiguous. The germline V and J ends were trimmed by 5 bases and 6 bases, with 13 bases remaining between them. The CDR3 runs 13 residues. Germline loops: CDR1 SGHTA, CDR2 FQGNSA. In DNA, the CDR3 is TGTGCCAGCAGCCAACACATGGGAGCTGAAGCTTTCTTT. It specifies CASSQHMGAEAFF.

A note on this clonotype: With a much larger clone just one base away, this may be a read error. The chain uses TRBV4-1 and TRBJ2-5; perhaps TRBD2 as D (6 bases). From germline, CDR1 is MGHRA and CDR2 YSYEKL. The CDR3 loop spans 14 amino acids. The CDR3 region has the DNA TGCGCCAACAGCCAAGTTGGAGGGGCGCCGACCCAGTACTTC. This translates into CANSQVGGAPTQYF.